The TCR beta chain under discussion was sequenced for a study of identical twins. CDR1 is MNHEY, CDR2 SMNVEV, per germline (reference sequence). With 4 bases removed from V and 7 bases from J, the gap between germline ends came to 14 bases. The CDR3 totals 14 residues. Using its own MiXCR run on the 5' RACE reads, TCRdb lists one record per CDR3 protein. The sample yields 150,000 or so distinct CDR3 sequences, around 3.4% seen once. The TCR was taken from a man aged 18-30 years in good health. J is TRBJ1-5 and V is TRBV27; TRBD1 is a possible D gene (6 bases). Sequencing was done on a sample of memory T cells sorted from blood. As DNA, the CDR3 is TGTGCCAGCAGTTCGACAGGTTCACGGCAGCCCCAGCATTTT. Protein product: CASSSTGSRQPQHF.